Following are 19 T cell receptor beta chains from one sample sequenced in a study of blood T cell repertoires in COVID-19. The assay was immunoSEQ multiplex PCR, and TCRdb's table has in-frame clones only and misses some. The top ten hold 9% to 15% of the sample, which has 55,000 to 85,000 clones, approximately 86% seen once. The sequenced sample was peripheral blood. The receptors here all came from a human donor in a cohort sampled during active COVID-19.

This clone was counted once. V is TRBV10-3 and J is TRBJ1-2, with 9 bases identical to TRBD1. Germline assignment: CDR1 ENHRY and CDR2 SYGVKD. V lost 11 bases and J lost 2; bases outside the gene matches: 6. The CDR3 has 13 residues. The CDR3 here is CAAAGTGNYGYTF. DNA of the CDR3: TGTGCCGCCGCAGGGACAGGGAACTATGGCTACACCTTC.

This chain uses TRBV19 with TRBJ1-1, with D tentatively TRBD1 (5 bases). The CDR3 totals 15 residues. CDR1 and CDR2 (germline): LNHDA, SQIVND (reference sequence). Trimming left V 3 bases short and J 4 bases short, with 15 bases between. CDR3: CASSIIRAGGTEAFF. As DNA, the CDR3 is TGTGCCAGTAGTATCATTCGGGCCGGGGGCACTGAAGCTTTCTTT.

The chain links TRBV7-8 to TRBJ2-5; tentative D call: TRBD2 (5 bases). Per the germline V gene, CDR1 is SGHVS and CDR2 is FQNEAQ. The germline V and J ends were trimmed by 2 bases and 2 bases, with 9 bases remaining between them. This CDR3 has 14 residues. CDR3 in amino acids: CASSLWEKQETQYF. The DNA of the CDR3 is TGTGCCAGCAGCTTATGGGAGAAGCAAGAGACCCAGTACTTC.

For the CDR3, the DNA is TGCGCCAGCAGCTCCGGGACTAGCGGGGGCTACAATGAGCAGTTCTTC. It codes for CASSSGTSGGYNEQFF. The J gene is TRBJ2-1, the V gene TRBV5-1; 14 nucleotides align to TRBD2. CDR1 is SGHRS and CDR2 is YFSETQ in the germline V gene. CDR3 length equals 16 residues. V gave up 3 bases and J gave up 3 bases; unmatched junction bases: 2.

This chain joins TRBV6-5 and TRBJ2-3, with 8 bases lining up with TRBD2. The CDR3 totals 16 residues. Germline V CDR1 and CDR2: MNHEY, SVGAGI. Unmatched junction bases numbered 4, after V lost 2 bases and J lost 0 bases. In DNA, the CDR3 is TGTGCCAGCAGTTACCGGCGGGGGGTCAGCACAGATACGCAGTATTTT. Its protein product is CASSYRRGVSTDTQYF.

Only one count was recorded for this clone. The chain combines TRBV6-5 with TRBJ1-6, with D maybe TRBD1 (6 bases). The CDR3 has 14 amino acids. With 4 bases removed from V and 7 bases from J, the gap between germline ends came to 11 bases. Germline CDR1 and CDR2: MNHEY and SVGAGI. CDR3 coding DNA: TGTGCCAGCAGTTCCGCCAGGGGCAATTCACCCCTCCACTTT. It yields the protein CASSSARGNSPLHF.

This clone has a single count. The chain joins TRBV5-1 to TRBJ2-1, with TRBD2 matching 7 bases. CDR1 is SGHRS, CDR2 YFSETQ, per germline. V dropped 4 bases and J dropped 7; count of bases not matched to a gene: 11. The CDR3 spans 15 residues. CDR3 sequence (DNA): TGCGCCAGCAGCCAAATTCCCAAAGCGGGGAATGAGCAGTTCTTC. Protein: CASSQIPKAGNEQFF.

The rearrangement joins TRBV9 to TRBJ2-3; 10 nucleotides match TRBD1. The junction had 3 bases not matched to a gene; V was cut back by 0 bases and J by 5 bases. Germline V gene lookup returns CDR1 SGDLS and CDR2 YYNGEE. The CDR3 covers 15 residues. Here the CDR3 reads CASSVGQGAGDTQYF. The CDR3 region has the DNA TGTGCCAGCAGCGTAGGACAGGGGGCTGGAGATACGCAGTATTTT.

V usage is TRBV6-5 and J usage is TRBJ2-2; no definite D call. Germline V gives CDR1 MNHEY, CDR2 SVGAGI. Trimming took 7 bases from V and 0 from J, leaving 6 bases between them. The CDR3 covers 13 residues. The CDR3: CASTQSNTGELFF. The CDR3 nucleotides are TGTGCCAGCACACAGTCGAACACCGGGGAGCTGTTTTTT.

The chain is built from TRBV5-1 and TRBJ1-3, with 9 nucleotides matching TRBD1. The CDR3 is 17 amino acids. Trimming took 4 bases from V and 0 from J; bases not matched to a gene: 8. Germline V gene sequence: CDR1 SGHRS, CDR2 YFSETQ. The CDR3 reads CASSLGQGMFSGNTIYF. Here the CDR3 DNA reads TGCGCCAGCAGCCTTGGACAGGGGATGTTCTCTGGAAACACCATATATTTT.

The genes are TRBV5-4 and TRBJ2-5; perhaps TRBD2 as D (5 bases). Trimming removed 4 bases from V and 1 base from J, with 14 bases in between. The germline V gene has CDR1 SGHNT and CDR2 YYREEE (reference sequence). The CDR3 contains 15 residues. As DNA, the CDR3 is TGTGCCAGCAGCCTCGGGAATGCGGCCCAAGAGACCCAGTACTTC. Its translation is CASSLGNAAQETQYF.

Concerning this clone: A read error is likely, as this CDR3 ends without the conserved phenylalanine or tryptophan. Because the CDR3's place on the DNA is in doubt, the DNA is left out and the CDR3 is given as listed by TCRdb. The chain joins TRBV2 to TRBJ1-4; TRBD1 is taken as the D call from the table, unchecked against the DNA. CDR1 is SNHLY, CDR2 FYNNEI, per germline. The CDR3 extends over 11 residues, inclusive of both ends. CDR3 loop: CASSDFGTKIG.

In this sample, this clone turned up a few times. The V call is TRBV18, the J call TRBJ2-7; D ambiguous. CDR1 is KGHSH and CDR2 is LQKENI in the germline V gene. The CDR3 totals 14 residues. Trimming left V 5 bases short and J 3 bases short, with 14 bases between. The CDR3 DNA sequence: TGTGCCAGCTCAAGAACGAAACCACTCTACGAGCAGTACTTC. Amino acids: CASSRTKPLYEQYF.

This sequence joins TRBV7-8 and TRBJ2-5, with 9 bases matching TRBD2. V was pared by 5 bases and J by 4 bases, with 11 bases of the junction left unmatched. CDR3 size: 16 residues. Germline loops: CDR1 SGHVS, CDR2 FQNEAQ. Here the CDR3 DNA reads TGTGCCAGCAGCCCGCAAGGGAGAGCGGGGGGAGAGACCCAGTACTTC. It yields the protein CASSPQGRAGGETQYF.

The rearrangement uses TRBV5-1 and TRBJ2-3, with 12 positions matching TRBD2. The CDR3 covers 17 residues. J gave up 6 bases and V 0 bases, and 8 bases lay outside the gene matches. Germline V gives CDR1 SGHRS, CDR2 YFSETQ. CDR3 protein: CASSLGLAGGPWDTQYF. CDR3 bases: TGCGCCAGCAGCTTGGGCCTAGCGGGGGGGCCTTGGGATACGCAGTATTTT. Full variable domain (missing parts from reference TRBV5-1 and TRBJ2-3): KAGVTQTPRYLIKTRGQQVTLSCSPISGHRSVSWYQQTPGQGLQFLFEYFSETQRNKGNFPGRFSGRQFSNSRSEMNVSTLELGDSALYLCASSLGLAGGPWDTQYFGPGTRLTVL.

CDR3: CASSPRNDRVDQPQHF. The DNA for the CDR3 is TGTGCCAGTAGTCCCCGGAACGACAGGGTCGATCAGCCCCAGCATTTT. This rearrangement joins TRBV19 to TRBJ1-5; 7 bases align to TRBD1. V was pared by 5 bases and J by 5 bases, with 12 bases of the junction left unmatched. This CDR3 has 16 amino acids. Looked up from germline, CDR1 is LNHDA and CDR2 is SQIVND (reference sequence).

V is TRBV4-2 and J is TRBJ2-7; D may be TRBD2 (7 bases). Germline-derived CDR1 and CDR2 are LGHNA and YNFKEQ. V gave up 1 base and J gave up 3 bases, with 16 bases separating them. The CDR3 loop spans 16 amino acids. CDR3 in DNA: TGTGCCAGCAGCCAAGGGTCTGGGGGGGCCTACTACGAGCAGTACTTC. Translating it yields CASSQGSGGAYYEQYF.

This clone showed up just once. This sequence joins TRBV12-5 and TRBJ2-3; TRBD1 matches at 12 bases. J lost 4 bases, V lost 6 bases, and 8 bases had no gene match. The CDR3 totals 16 residues. Germline V lookup: CDR1 LGHNT, CDR2 FRNRAP. CDR3 in amino acids: CASGPGGQGASDTQYF. The CDR3, as DNA: TGTGCTAGTGGGCCTGGGGGACAGGGGGCATCAGATACGCAGTATTTT.

This chain connects TRBV6-1 to TRBJ2-1; 8 bases fit TRBD1. The CDR3 is 15 residues long. Per the germline V gene, CDR1 is MNHNS and CDR2 is SASEGT. V was clipped by 1 base and J by 7 bases; unmatched bases: 6. Here the CDR3 reads CASSEVRDRRNEQFF. The CDR3 DNA reads TGTGCCAGCAGTGAAGTTAGGGACAGGCGTAATGAGCAGTTCTTC.